Below, 21 T cell receptor beta chains from the same sample are listed, as sequenced in a study of identical twins. Via MiXCR, TCRdb re-called the 5' RACE reads, giving one row per CDR3 protein. The sample holds approximately 190,000 distinct CDR3 sequences; 15% to 20% are singletons and the top ten take over 35%. This sample was also put to use in a study of T cells expressing NK-cell markers.

Sample: CD8+ T cells sorted from blood. The receptor set was obtained from a woman younger than 35 in good health.

This clonotype was seen only a few times. This rearrangement joins TRBV11-2 to TRBJ2-1; 8 bases agree with TRBD2. After removal of 5 bases from V and 9 bases from J, the junction contained 27 bases not matched to a gene. The CDR3 contains 20 residues. Germline-derived CDR1 and CDR2 are SGHAT and FQNNGV. The CDR3 nucleotides read TGTGCCAGCAGCAACCCGACGGGGGGGCCTGCGAACAGCGGGAGCTTTGAGCAGTTCTTC. It codes for CASSNPTGGPANSGSFEQFF.

The chain links TRBV5-1 to TRBJ2-5; 7 nucleotides align to TRBD2. The CDR3 is made up of 17 amino acids. Germline values: CDR1 SGHRS, CDR2 YFSETQ. After removal of 1 base from V and 5 bases from J, the junction contained 14 bases not matched to a gene. The CDR3 here is CASSLRGGAGPRETQYF. CDR3 coding DNA: TGCGCCAGCAGCTTGAGAGGTGGAGCGGGACCTCGGGAGACCCAGTACTTC.

The chain is built from TRBV12-3 or TRBV12-4 and TRBJ2-5; 7 positions agree with TRBD1. V dropped 7 bases and J dropped 6; count of bases not matched to a gene: 11. This CDR3 has 14 amino acids. The CDR3 protein is CASKPTGLTQTQYF. The DNA for the CDR3 is TGTGCCAGCAAACCGACAGGGTTGACACAGACCCAGTACTTC.

This clonotype occurred a few times. The J gene is TRBJ2-1, the V gene TRBV14; 10 bases map to TRBD2. V shed 3 bases, J shed 8 bases, and the junction held 7 bases outside the gene matches. This CDR3 region has 15 residues. Germline CDR1 reads SGHDN; CDR2 reads FVKESK. The CDR3 sequence: CASSHGLADVDEQFF. The CDR3 DNA reads TGTGCCAGCAGCCATGGACTAGCGGATGTGGATGAGCAGTTCTTC.

V is TRBV12-5 and J is TRBJ2-7, with 10 bases that match TRBD2. The V gene end was trimmed by 6 bases and the J gene end by 5 bases; junction bases not matched to a gene: 4. The germline gives CDR1 LGHNT, CDR2 FRNRAP. The CDR3 contains 13 residues. This CDR3 is CASGPGLANEQYF. In DNA form, the CDR3 reads TGTGCTAGTGGACCGGGACTAGCGAACGAGCAGTACTTC.

The chain couples TRBV20-1 to TRBJ2-3; D gene unclear. The CDR3 sequence is 14 residues long. V was shortened by 5 bases and J by 2 bases, with 14 bases between the two germline ends. The germline CDR1 and CDR2 sequences are DFQATT and SNEGSKA (reference sequence). The CDR3 nucleotides are TGCAGTGCTCGGAACTACAAAACCACAGATACGCAGTATTTT. Its protein product is CSARNYKTTDTQYF.

This chain uses TRBV20-1 with TRBJ2-2, with D perhaps TRBD1 or TRBD2 (5 bases each). The germline V gene has CDR1 DFQATT and CDR2 SNEGSKA (reference sequence). The length of the CDR3 is 11 residues. V was cut by 3 bases and J by 8 bases, with 7 bases left in between. The chain's CDR3 is CSARGVGELFF. The CDR3 bases are TGCAGTGCTAGGGGGGTGGGGGAGCTGTTTTTT.

The J gene is TRBJ2-7, the V gene TRBV11-2, with D possibly TRBD1 on 5 matching bases. Trimming stripped 1 base from V and 2 bases from J, with 15 bases between. The CDR3 has 16 amino acids. CDR1 and CDR2 from the germline V gene are SGHAT and FQNNGV. DNA for the CDR3: TGTGCCAGCAGCTTAGTTTTTGTCAGGGCTACCTACGAGCAGTACTTC. Protein product: CASSLVFVRATYEQYF.

The chain is built from TRBV14 and TRBJ1-1; perhaps TRBD1 as D (5 bases). The CDR3 consists of 14 residues. Germline-derived CDR1 and CDR2 are SGHDN and FVKESK. V lost 3 bases and J 4 bases, leaving 12 bases between the germline ends. The CDR3 region is CASSQGVLSTEAFF. The CDR3 DNA reads as TGTGCCAGCAGCCAGGGGGTTTTAAGCACTGAAGCTTTCTTT.

This clonotype appeared a few times. The chain combines TRBV6-1 with TRBJ2-3, with 7 nucleotides matching TRBD2. The trim removed 5 bases at V and 0 bases at J, leaving 2 bases unmatched. From germline, CDR1 is MNHNS and CDR2 SASEGT. This CDR3 spans 14 amino acids. DNA of the CDR3: TGTGCCAGCAGTCGACTAGCAAGCACAGATACGCAGTATTTT. Translation gives CASSRLASTDTQYF.

The chain employs TRBV25-1 and TRBJ2-7; D is unclear. Germline lookup yields CDR1 MGHDK and CDR2 SYGVNS. The V and J ends lost 5 bases and 6 bases respectively, with 8 bases between them. CDR3 size: 11 residues. CDR3 DNA: TGTGCCAGCAGTCCCGCGGTCGAGCAGTACTTC. This sequence encodes CASSPAVEQYF.

The chain uses TRBV5-8 and TRBJ2-2; 7 positions match TRBD1. CDR3 length: 15 amino acids. J was trimmed by 4 bases and V by 1 base; bases with no gene match: 4. The germline gives CDR1 SGHTS, CDR2 YDEGEE. The CDR3: CASSLLTGVTGELFF. For the CDR3, the DNA is TGTGCCAGCAGCTTGTTAACAGGGGTCACCGGGGAGCTGTTTTTT.

CDR3 bases: TGTGCCAGCAGCTTAGGCAGGGATGGTATCACTGAAGCTTTCTTT. Its protein is CASSLGRDGITEAFF. The genes are TRBV7-9 and TRBJ1-1; maybe TRBD1 (5 bases). V lost 1 base and J 4 bases, leaving 13 bases between the germline ends. Germline CDR1 SEHNR, CDR2 FQNEAQ (reference sequence). CDR3 length: 15 residues.

The genes are TRBV12-3 or TRBV12-4 and TRBJ2-1; tentative D call: TRBD1 (6 bases). The CDR3 loop spans 18 amino acids. With 3 bases removed from V and 6 bases from J, the gap between germline ends came to 24 bases. CDR3 sequence: CASSFWVGWDIGPNEQFF. Here the CDR3 DNA reads TGTGCCAGCAGTTTTTGGGTCGGTTGGGACATTGGCCCCAATGAGCAGTTCTTC.

This rearrangement joins TRBV6-2 or TRBV6-3 to TRBJ2-7; the D is unclear. Germline assignment: CDR1 MNHEY and CDR2 SVGEGT. The CDR3 consists of 16 residues. V lost 3 bases to trimming and J lost 4 bases, with 19 bases between them. The CDR3 here is CASSYVATRPQYEQYF. Written as DNA, the CDR3 is TGTGCCAGCAGTTATGTCGCGACTCGTCCGCAATACGAGCAGTACTTC.

This clonotype was seen more than once but under ten times. V is TRBV5-1 and J is TRBJ1-1; D is possibly TRBD1 (5 bases). V lost 4 bases to trimming and J lost 13 bases, with 14 bases between them. This CDR3 contains 11 residues. CDR1 SGHRS and CDR2 YFSETQ come from the germline V gene. In DNA, the CDR3 is TGCGCCAGCAGCGGAACGGGGGGTGTTTTCTTT. Translating it yields CASSGTGGVFF.

This clonotype has a handful of counts. This sequence joins TRBV5-4 and TRBJ2-2; D is tentatively TRBD1 or TRBD2 (5 bases each). Germline CDR1 reads SGHNT; CDR2 reads YYREEE (reference sequence). This CDR3 spans 16 amino acids. The V end lost 5 bases, the J end lost 4 bases, and 18 bases lay between the germline ends. In DNA, the CDR3 is TGTGCCAGCAGTTTACCTAGGGGCGCGGGCACCGGGGAGCTGTTTTTT. Translating gives CASSLPRGAGTGELFF.

This rearrangement joins TRBV7-9 to TRBJ2-1; D unclear. There are 12 residues in the CDR3. From germline, CDR1 is SEHNR and CDR2 FQNEAQ (reference sequence). V was cut by 5 bases and J by 14 bases, with 16 bases left in between. DNA of the CDR3: TGTGCCAGCAGCCCTGGGGTCGCGTGGGAGTTCTTC. The encoded protein is CASSPGVAWEFF.

This clonotype has a count of ten or more. V and J are TRBV12-3 or TRBV12-4 and TRBJ2-2, with D perhaps matching TRBD1 (5 bases). This CDR3 spans 13 amino acids. The V end lost 5 bases, the J end lost 5 bases, and 9 bases lay between the germline ends. Here the CDR3 reads CASSPRGTGELFF. CDR3 nucleotide sequence: TGTGCCAGCAGTCCAAGGGGTACCGGGGAGCTGTTTTTT.

The chain joins TRBV19 to TRBJ2-3; no reliable D call. The CDR3 has 15 amino acids. The germline V gene has CDR1 LNHDA and CDR2 SQIVND (reference sequence). The ends were cut back, 4 bases at V and 2 bases at J, with 13 bases in the middle. The CDR3 region is CASSTTPTNTDTQYF. DNA of the CDR3: TGTGCCAGTAGTACTACACCGACGAACACAGATACGCAGTATTTT.

This clonotype was counted ten times or more. The chain uses TRBV9 and TRBJ2-1; no definite D call. V shed 4 bases and J shed 0 bases, with 11 bases lying between them. The CDR3 runs to 15 residues. Germline CDR1 and CDR2: SGDLS and YYNGEE. In DNA, the CDR3 is TGTGCCAGCAGCCCGGGTAAATTCTCCTACAATGAGCAGTTCTTC. It encodes CASSPGKFSYNEQFF.